This T cell receptor beta chain was captured in a study of cytomegalovirus exposure and HLA in healthy donors. 60 Vbeta and 13 Jbeta primers were used in PCR. Method: immunoSEQ multiplex PCR; TCRdb's copy keeps in-frame clones and lacks some. The repertoire holds roughly 160,000 clones, with 75% to 90% as singletons. The CDR3 loop spans 15 amino acids. J lost 2 bases, V lost 6 bases, and 6 bases had no gene match. Germline V lookup: CDR1 SGHTS, CDR2 YDEGEE. This sequence was found in a boy aged 2-15 years in good health and CMV-seronegative. The sample consisted of PBMCs. The genes are TRBV5-8 and TRBJ2-3; 10 bases are a match to TRBD1. The CDR3 DNA reads TGTGCCAGCACCCTCGGGACAGGGGTCACAGATACGCAGTATTTT. As protein: CASTLGTGVTDTQYF.